This entry concerns a single T cell receptor beta chain. Antigen: not known. Sorted-subset replicate PCR reactions were performed with 150 to 200 ng DNA, corresponding to roughly 30,000 T cell genomes. Some clones are missing from TCRdb's copy, which holds only in-frame ones; the method was immunoSEQ multiplex PCR. The table includes about 1 million clones, under 80% detected once. This sample was included in a study of shared clonotypes between healthy human individuals. General observations from the study: A handful of donors held roughly 5% of naive CD4 clonotypes in common.

The CDR3 has 18 amino acids. Germline V CDR1 and CDR2: SGHVT, SQSDAQ. V dropped 2 bases and J dropped 3 bases, with 22 bases sitting between them. The chain links TRBV7-4 to TRBJ1-1; perhaps TRBD1 as D (6 bases). This clonotype was obtained from a man aged 18-30 years in good health. The sequenced material came from memory CD4+ T cells sorted from blood. Subset here: CD45RA-negative fraction. The CDR3 here is CASSLCRVAGEVDTEAFF. DNA for the CDR3: TGTGCCAGCAGCTTATGTCGGGTGGCAGGGGAGGTGGACACTGAAGCTTTCTTT.